This TCR beta chain originates from a study of cytomegalovirus exposure and HLA in healthy donors. Study details: Researchers found that 81% of about 400 genotyped donors fell within the Caucasian-associated ancestry cluster.

It was with 60 Vbeta and 13 Jbeta primers that the PCR ran. Sequencing used immunoSEQ multiplex PCR; TCRdb keeps in-frame clones, though not all of them. This table has about 140,000 clones, roughly two thirds appearing once. With respect to this clone: The antigen is undetermined.

Findings and caveats of the study: Another analysis was done later, and it associated 16,951 TCR beta sequences with HLA alleles at 0.05 false discovery rate.

V was trimmed by 5 bases and J by 7 bases, leaving 6 bases between them. This CDR3 is built from 12 residues. Germline V gene sequence: CDR1 LNHDA, CDR2 SQIVND (reference sequence). The sequenced material came from PBMCs. This sequence originates from a woman in her thirties or forties in good health and CMV-seronegative. The chain has TRBV19 and TRBJ1-6, with D unresolved. CDR3 DNA: TGTGCCAGTAGTCCGTTGAATTCACCCCTCCACTTT. This encodes CASSPLNSPLHF.